The rows below give T cell receptor beta chains drawn from one sample of a study of shared clonotypes between healthy human individuals. Profiling relied on immunoSEQ multiplex PCR, and the TCRdb table lists in-frame clones only, not all of them. Of 650,000 to 750,000 clones in the sample, 72% were seen once. Input material: memory CD4+ T cells sorted from blood. The receptors here all came from a woman aged 25 to 39 in good health. The CDR3 runs from the conserved cysteine through the conserved F or W. The order of the fields is J gene, clone size, V gene, D gene, CDR3 DNA, CDR3 protein. The D gene is left open where the match is weak. Some rows have no size entry. The others give once, few or many, or a class for an expanded clone.

>TRBJ2-3|NA|TRBV18|NA
TGTGCCAGCTCACCGGCTCGCACAGGGGGGGCAGATACGCAGTATTTT
CASSPARTGGADTQYF
>TRBJ1-1|NA|TRBV28|TRBD1
TGTGCCAGCAGCGCTTTCGCGAGGGGGCTTCGGTACACTGAAGCTTTCTTT
CASSAFARGLRYTEAFF
>TRBJ2-7|many|TRBV20-1|NA
TGCAGTGCCACTGACCTCTACGAGCAGTACTTC
CSATDLYEQYF
>TRBJ2-1|NA|TRBV27|TRBD2
TGTGCCAGCAATCCGCTAGCTGGGACTAGTTACAATGAGCAGTTCTTC
CASNPLAGTSYNEQFF
>TRBJ1-1|NA|TRBV28|NA
TGTGCCAGCACAGGGAGGTCCACTGAAGCTTTCTTT
CASTGRSTEAFF
>TRBJ1-5|many|TRBV4-1|NA
TGCGCCAGCAGCCAAGCGGGGGGGAACTATCAGCCCCAGCATTTT
CASSQAGGNYQPQHF
>TRBJ1-5|NA|TRBV29-1|TRBD1
TGCAGCGTCATCGACAGGGCATTAGATCAGCCCCAGCATTTT
CSVIDRALDQPQHF
>TRBJ2-6|NA|TRBV19|NA
TGTGCCAGTACTCAGAGGGCAGGGACTTCCTCTGGGGCCAACGTCCTGACTTTC
CASTQRAGTSSGANVLTF
>TRBJ1-2|few|TRBV5-1|NA
TGCGCCAGCAGCTTGGCCGCGGCAGGAGAAACCTATGGCTACACCTTC
CASSLAAAGETYGYTF
>TRBJ2-1|NA|TRBV14|TRBD2
TGTGCCAGCAGCCGGACTAGCGGGAGGGGGTCGACGCACAATGAGCAGTTCTTC
CASSRTSGRGSTHNEQFF
>TRBJ2-5|NA|TRBV28|TRBD1
TGTGCCAGCACCAAAAAGTGGACAGGGAGAAAAGAGACCCAGTACTTC
CASTKKWTGRKETQYF
>TRBJ1-4|few|TRBV7-9|NA
TGTGCCAGCTGTGCCTCAACCAACCCGGGCGAAAAACTGTTTTTT
CASCASTNPGEKLFF
>TRBJ2-5|NA|TRBV7-9|TRBD1
TGTGCCAGCAGCTCCCCCCCGCCCGGGACAGGGAGGGAGACCCAGTACTTC
CASSSPPPGTGRETQYF
>TRBJ2-7|NA|TRBV6-1|NA
TGTGCCGGGACCCGGGGTGAGGGAATGTTGCAGTACTTC
CAGTRGEGMLQYF
>TRBJ2-6|NA|TRBV19|TRBD2
TGTGCCAGTAGTATGCCTAGCGGGGACCTCTCTGGGGCCAACGTCCTGACTTTC
CASSMPSGDLSGANVLTF
>TRBJ1-1|NA|TRBV4-1|TRBD1
TGCGCCAGCAGCAAACGGACAGGGGATGGCGCTTTCTTT
CASSKRTGDGAFF